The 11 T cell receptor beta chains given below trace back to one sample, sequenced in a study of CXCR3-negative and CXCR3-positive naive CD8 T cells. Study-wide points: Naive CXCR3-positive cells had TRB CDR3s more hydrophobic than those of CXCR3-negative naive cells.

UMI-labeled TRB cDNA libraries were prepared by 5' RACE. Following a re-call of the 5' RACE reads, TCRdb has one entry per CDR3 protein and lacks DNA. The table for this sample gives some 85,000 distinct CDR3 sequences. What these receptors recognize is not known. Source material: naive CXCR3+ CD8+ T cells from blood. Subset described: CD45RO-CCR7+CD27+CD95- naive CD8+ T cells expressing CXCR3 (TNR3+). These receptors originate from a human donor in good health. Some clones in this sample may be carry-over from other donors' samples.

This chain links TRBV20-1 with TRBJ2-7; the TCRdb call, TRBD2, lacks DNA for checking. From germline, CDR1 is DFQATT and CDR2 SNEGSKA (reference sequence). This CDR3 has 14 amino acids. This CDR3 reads CSAGRTRSDYEQYF.

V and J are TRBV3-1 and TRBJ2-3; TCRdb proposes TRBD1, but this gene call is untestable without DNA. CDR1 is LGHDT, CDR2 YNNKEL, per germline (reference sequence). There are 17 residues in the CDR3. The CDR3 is CASSQVGSAAPEDTQYF.

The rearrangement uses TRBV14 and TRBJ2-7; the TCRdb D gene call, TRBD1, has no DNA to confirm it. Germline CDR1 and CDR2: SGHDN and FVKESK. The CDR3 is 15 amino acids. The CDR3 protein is CASSQDRYTGGEQYF.

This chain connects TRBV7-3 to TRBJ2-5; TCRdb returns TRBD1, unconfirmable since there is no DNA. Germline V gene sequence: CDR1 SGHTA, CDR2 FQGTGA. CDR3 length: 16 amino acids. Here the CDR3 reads CASSPLTTGEKETQYF.

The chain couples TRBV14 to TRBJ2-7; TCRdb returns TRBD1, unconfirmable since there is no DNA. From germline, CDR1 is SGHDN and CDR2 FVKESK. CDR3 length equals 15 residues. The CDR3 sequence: CASSPSWDTHYEQYF.

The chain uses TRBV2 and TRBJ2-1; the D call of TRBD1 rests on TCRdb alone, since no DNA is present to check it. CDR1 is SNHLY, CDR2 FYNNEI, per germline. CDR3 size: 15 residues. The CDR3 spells CASSGDISGYNEQFF.

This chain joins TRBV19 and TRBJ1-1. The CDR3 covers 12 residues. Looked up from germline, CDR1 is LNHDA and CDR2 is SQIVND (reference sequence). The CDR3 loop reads CASSGQNTEAFF. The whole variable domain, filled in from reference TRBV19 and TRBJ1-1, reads DGGITQSPKYLFRKEGQNVTLSCEQNLNHDAMYWYRQDPGQGLRLIYYSQIVNDFQKGDIAEGYSVSREKKESFPLTVTSAQKNPTAFYLCASSGQNTEAFFGQGTRLTVV.

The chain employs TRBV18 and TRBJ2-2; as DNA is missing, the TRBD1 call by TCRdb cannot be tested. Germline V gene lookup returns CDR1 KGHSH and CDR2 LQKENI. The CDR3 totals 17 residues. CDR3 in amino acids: CASSPPLVQGNTGELFF.

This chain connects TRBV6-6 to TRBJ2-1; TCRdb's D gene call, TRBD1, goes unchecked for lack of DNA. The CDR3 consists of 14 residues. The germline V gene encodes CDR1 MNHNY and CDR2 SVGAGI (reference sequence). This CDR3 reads CASSYLRDSNEQFF.

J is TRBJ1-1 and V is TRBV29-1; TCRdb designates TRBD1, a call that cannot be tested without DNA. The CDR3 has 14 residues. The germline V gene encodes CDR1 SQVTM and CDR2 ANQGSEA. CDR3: CSVAAGTTNTEAFF. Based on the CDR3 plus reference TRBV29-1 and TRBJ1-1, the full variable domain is SAVISQKPSRDICQRGTSLTIQCQVDSQVTMMFWYRQQPGQSLTLIATANQGSEATYESGFVIDKFPISRPNLTFSTLTVSNMSPEDSSIYLCSVAAGTTNTEAFFGQGTRLTVV.

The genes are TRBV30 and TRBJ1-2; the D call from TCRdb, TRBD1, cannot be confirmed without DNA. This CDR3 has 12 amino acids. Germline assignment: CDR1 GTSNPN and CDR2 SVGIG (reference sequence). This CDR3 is CAWTSQGRGYTF.